These 9 T cell receptor beta chains were sequenced from one sample in a study of T cells in Graves' hyperthyroidism and ophthalmopathy. TCR beta CDR3 region amplification was performed from RNA transcripts. HTBI primers drove first-round RT-PCR of the TCR CDR3. TCRdb fed the multiplex PCR reads into MiXCR, producing one record per CDR3 protein. The sample consists of approximately 610,000 distinct CDR3 sequences, roughly 14% of them appearing once. Sequenced sample: blood. Receptor source: a woman aged 40 to 55 with Graves' ophthalmopathy.

This clonotype was found many times. The genes are TRBV28 and TRBJ2-7; D is perhaps TRBD2 (5 bases). Trimming took off 2 bases at V and 2 bases at J, with 13 bases between the two ends. CDR1 is MDHEN and CDR2 is SYDVKM in the germline V gene. The CDR3 has 15 amino acids. Here the CDR3 DNA reads TGTGCCAGCAGTTTAACTAGTACCGTTACCTACGAGCAGTACTTC. As protein: CASSLTSTVTYEQYF.

This clonotype has ten or more counts. CDR3 amino acids: CASTTGDRGGTQYF. CDR3 DNA sequence: TGTGCCAGCACCACTGGGGACAGGGGAGGGACCCAGTACTTC. The V call is TRBV9, the J call TRBJ2-5; 10 positions agree with TRBD1. Trimming at V came to 6 bases and at J to 7 bases, leaving 9 bases not matched to a gene. Germline V gene sequence: CDR1 SGDLS, CDR2 YYNGEE. The CDR3 has 14 residues.

This clonotype was seen ten or more times. The chain has TRBV6-4 and TRBJ2-7; 15 bases fit TRBD2. The CDR3 is made up of 21 amino acids. With 5 bases clipped from V and 3 bases from J, the junction kept 20 bases outside the gene matches. CDR1 is MRHNA and CDR2 is SNTAGT in the germline V gene. In DNA form, the CDR3 reads TGTGCCAGCAGTCCCGCTTCTCAGAATGGACTAGCGGGAGGGCCCGACTACGAGCAGTACTTC. Amino acid sequence: CASSPASQNGLAGGPDYEQYF.

Notes on this clonotype: A much more abundant neighbour one base away suggests this may be a read error. The chain is built from TRBV6-1 and TRBJ1-5; 7 bases fit TRBD1. Germline values: CDR1 MNHNS, CDR2 SASEGT. V shed 7 bases, J shed 4 bases, and the junction held 13 bases outside the gene matches. This CDR3 comprises 16 residues. The CDR3 loop reads CASTGPPPGGNQPQHF. As DNA, the CDR3 is TGTGCCAGCACGGGCCCACCCCCAGGGGGGAATCAGCCCCAGCATTTT.

The rearrangement links TRBV7-3 to TRBJ2-5, with 9 bases fitting TRBD2. The V gene's germline CDR1 is SGHTA and CDR2 FQGTGA. This CDR3 has 15 amino acids. V dropped 5 bases and J dropped 1; count of bases not matched to a gene: 5. The CDR3 DNA is TGTGCCAGCAGCCCTAGCGGGACACCCCAAGAGACCCAGTACTTC. Translated: CASSPSGTPQETQYF.

The chain links TRBV7-2 to TRBJ2-7, with TRBD2 matching 8 bases. The V segment lost 0 bases and the J segment 4 bases; nucleotides outside the gene matches: 17. CDR3 size: 19 residues. CDR1 is SGHTA, CDR2 FQGNSA, per germline. The chain's CDR3 is CASSLAGLAGGFFMYEQYF. The CDR3 DNA sequence: TGTGCCAGCAGCTTAGCCGGACTAGCAGGAGGTTTTTTTATGTACGAGCAGTACTTC.

This clonotype occurred many times. This chain joins TRBV28 and TRBJ2-7; TRBD2 matches at 7 bases. Germline assignment: CDR1 MDHEN and CDR2 SYDVKM. This CDR3 spans 15 amino acids. The trim removed 6 bases at V and 2 bases at J, leaving 10 bases unmatched. The CDR3 nucleotides are TGTGCCAGCAGCCGACCGGGAGGCTTCACCTACGAGCAGTACTTC. Translation gives CASSRPGGFTYEQYF. Drawing the rest from reference TRBV28 and TRBJ2-7, the complete variable domain is DVKVTQSSRYLVKRTGEKVFLECVQDMDHENMFWYRQDPGLGLRLIYFSYDVKMKEKGDIPEGYSVSREKKERFSLILESASTNQTSMYLCASSRPGGFTYEQYFGPGTRLTVT.

This chain links TRBV6-5 with TRBJ2-7, with 10 bases matching TRBD2. The CDR3 runs 15 residues. V lost 2 bases, J lost 5 bases, and 6 bases stayed unmatched. The germline V gene encodes CDR1 MNHEY and CDR2 SVGAGI. The CDR3 sequence is CASSYRASGRNEQYF. The CDR3 DNA reads as TGTGCCAGCAGTTACCGGGCTAGCGGGAGAAACGAGCAGTACTTC.

This clonotype came up many times. The CDR3 spells CASRREYIQYF. In DNA form, the CDR3 reads TGTGCCAGCCGGAGAGAATACATTCAGTACTTC. The rearrangement uses TRBV12-3 or TRBV12-4 and TRBJ2-4; D remains ambiguous. V was cut by 8 bases and J by 8 bases, with 10 bases left in between. The CDR3 spans 11 residues.